The entry that follows covers one TCR beta chain sequence. This CDR3 is 16 amino acids long. V lost 0 bases and J 5 bases, leaving 16 bases between the germline ends. The germline gives CDR1 MNHEY, CDR2 SVGAGI. Terminally differentiated effector memory CD45RA+ cells were left out of the naive CD8 fraction, which was CD45RO-negative and positively selected for CCR7. Using immunoSEQ multiplex PCR, the repertoire was profiled, and TCRdb retains in-frame clones only, with some absent. The profile shows millions of clones, less than 95% of them singletons. The data were obtained in a study of shared clonotypes between healthy human individuals.

The V gene is TRBV6-5, the J gene TRBJ1-1, with TRBD1 as a possible D gene (5 bases). The TCR was taken from a man aged 18 to 30 in good health. Sequencing was carried out using naive CD8+ T cells sorted from blood. The chain's CDR3 is CASSYSFWGLETEAFF. The CDR3 region has the DNA TGTGCCAGCAGTTACTCGTTTTGGGGACTCGAAACTGAAGCTTTCTTT.